This TCR beta chain was recorded in a study of CD8 T cells in Susac syndrome. Roughly 0.5 to 1 ug RNA was reverse transcribed with random hexamers. Amplification of TCR beta CDR3 across 54 Vbeta and 13 Jbeta was performed with immunoSEQ multiplex PCR. TCRdb independently ran MiXCR on the immunoSEQ multiplex PCR reads; one entry per CDR3 protein. The sample lists approximately 210,000 distinct CDR3 sequences, roughly 93% occurring once. Susac syndrome patients met recently defined diagnostic criteria for definite or probable disease. Trimming left V 5 bases short and J 4 bases short, with 16 bases between. The CDR3 is made up of 14 amino acids. The germline V gene has CDR1 DFQATT and CDR2 SNEGSKA (reference sequence).

Sequenced: CD4+ T cells from PBMCs. The genes are TRBV20-1 and TRBJ2-3; D may match TRBD1 or TRBD2 (6 bases each). The receptor comes from a human donor with Susac syndrome. For the CDR3, the DNA is TGCAGTGCTCGGGGGCCCCCCGAGGCAGATACGCAGTATTTT. Encoded protein: CSARGPPEADTQYF.